Below are 25 T cell receptor beta chains sequenced from a single sample in a study of spatial heterogeneity in lung cancer. TCRdb reanalysed the 5' RACE reads using MiXCR and keeps one entry per CDR3 protein. The table lists some 52,000 distinct CDR3 sequences, approximately 7% of them singletons. The time point is: sample taken at primary tumor resection. The study sequenced unsorted whole RNA from tumor, nontumor lung or frozen PBMC. Sequencing was performed on PBMCs, taken at surgery. Receptors originate from a female donor with early-stage non-small cell lung cancer.

This clonotype was counted many times. The chain recombines TRBV2 with TRBJ2-3, with D possibly being TRBD2 (6 bases). Per germline, CDR1 SNHLY and CDR2 FYNNEI. V was trimmed by 6 bases and J by 7 bases, leaving 17 bases between them. CDR3 length: 14 residues. Here the CDR3 DNA reads TGTGCCAGCAGCGCCGGGACTCTATTAAATACGCAGTATTTT. This encodes CASSAGTLLNTQYF.

This clonotype showed up many times. The chain couples TRBV3-1 to TRBJ2-3; the D is unclear. The CDR3 is 13 residues long. V was pared by 7 bases and J by 2 bases, with 10 bases between. Germline V gene sequence: CDR1 LGHDT, CDR2 YNNKEL (reference sequence). CDR3 residues: CASISPYTDTQYF. CDR3 in DNA: TGTGCCAGCATCTCCCCCTACACAGATACGCAGTATTTT.

This clonotype was seen many times. This sequence joins TRBV2 and TRBJ2-7, with D uncertain. V was shortened by 5 bases and J by 3 bases, with 8 bases between the two germline ends. CDR3 length equals 12 residues. Germline CDR1 reads SNHLY; CDR2 reads FYNNEI. CDR3 loop: CASSRNSYEQYF. The CDR3 DNA reads TGTGCCAGCAGTAGGAACAGCTACGAGCAGTACTTC.

This clonotype has a handful of counts. The chain links TRBV28 to TRBJ2-5, with D uncertain. Germline assignment: CDR1 MDHEN and CDR2 SYDVKM. The CDR3 has 14 amino acids. V lost 8 bases and J lost 0, with 13 bases in between. The CDR3 DNA reads as TGTGCCAGCTTAGGCCTCCTGTACCAAGAGACCCAGTACTTC. Its protein is CASLGLLYQETQYF. Full variable domain (outside the CDR3, taken from reference TRBV28 and TRBJ2-5): DVKVTQSSRYLVKRTGEKVFLECVQDMDHENMFWYRQDPGLGLRLIYFSYDVKMKEKGDIPEGYSVSREKKERFSLILESASTNQTSMYLCASLGLLYQETQYFGPGTRLLVL.

This clonotype was observed at least ten times. V usage is TRBV25-1 and J usage is TRBJ1-6, with D unresolved. The germline gives CDR1 MGHDK, CDR2 SYGVNS. The CDR3 is made up of 16 amino acids. Trimming stripped 4 bases from V and 0 bases from J, with 10 bases between. For the CDR3, the DNA is TGTGCCAGCAGTGCCTCCCGGTCCTCCTATAATTCACCCCTCCACTTT. Protein product: CASSASRSSYNSPLHF.

This clonotype was recorded many times. The junction departs from germline at one end; a sequencing error may be responsible. The V call is TRBV7-6, the J call TRBJ2-7; 7 bases agree with TRBD1. The germline gives CDR1 SGHVS, CDR2 FNYEAQ. CDR3 length: 17 amino acids. CDR3 residues: CASSVAQGQRSSYEQYF. The CDR3, as DNA: TGTGCCAGCAGCGTAGCCCAGGGACAGCGAAGCTCCTACGAGCAGTACTTC.

This clonotype was recorded at least ten times. The chain carries TRBV11-2 and TRBJ2-3, with 7 bases aligning to TRBD2. The germline CDR1 and CDR2 sequences are SGHAT and FQNNGV. V shed 1 base, J shed 7 bases, and the junction held 5 bases outside the gene matches. The CDR3 covers 14 residues. DNA for the CDR3: TGTGCCAGCAGCTTAGGAGAAGCGGGGTATACGCAGTATTTT. It encodes CASSLGEAGYTQYF.

This clonotype showed up many times. V is TRBV15 and J is TRBJ2-5; no firm D call. Trimming shortened V by 2 bases and J by 4 bases, and 5 bases separated the two germline ends. This CDR3 spans 12 amino acids. Looked up from germline, CDR1 is LNHNV and CDR2 is YYDKDF (reference sequence). The CDR3 loop reads CATSRSRETQYF. CDR3 nucleotide sequence: TGTGCCACCAGCAGATCGCGAGAGACCCAGTACTTC.

Many counts were recorded for this clonotype. The V and J genes are TRBV5-1 and TRBJ2-2; possibly TRBD2 for D (6 bases). V lost 4 bases and J lost 6, with 13 bases in between. The CDR3 spans 14 residues. The germline CDR1 and CDR2 sequences are SGHRS and YFSETQ. The CDR3 DNA is TGCGCCAGCAGCCAGACTACTAGCTCCGGGGAGCTGTTTTTT. This translates into CASSQTTSSGELFF. The full variable domain, with the rest looked up from reference TRBV5-1 and TRBJ2-2, is KAGVTQTPRYLIKTRGQQVTLSCSPISGHRSVSWYQQTPGQGLQFLFEYFSETQRNKGNFPGRFSGRQFSNSRSEMNVSTLELGDSALYLCASSQTTSSGELFFGEGSRLTVL.

The V and J genes are TRBV12-3 or TRBV12-4 and TRBJ2-2, with 8 bases lining up with TRBD2. The CDR3 totals 14 residues. With 8 bases clipped from V and 7 bases from J, the junction kept 9 bases outside the gene matches. The CDR3 bases are TGTGCCAGCCGAACGGGACTAGGTATCGGGGAGCTGTTTTTT. Translating it yields CASRTGLGIGELFF.

CDR3 protein: CSASPTSGGAGELFF. In DNA form, the CDR3 reads TGCAGTGCTAGTCCGACTAGCGGGGGGGCCGGGGAGCTGTTTTTT. This chain uses TRBV20-1 with TRBJ2-2, with TRBD2 matching over 14 bases. The germline V gene has CDR1 DFQATT and CDR2 SNEGSKA (reference sequence). The CDR3 totals 15 residues. Trimming at V came to 3 bases and at J to 6 bases, leaving 3 bases not matched to a gene.

A few counts support this clonotype. The rearrangement links TRBV7-9 to TRBJ2-2; D is perhaps TRBD1 (6 bases). The germline V gene has CDR1 SEHNR and CDR2 FQNEAQ (reference sequence). V lost 5 bases and J 2 bases, leaving 15 bases between the germline ends. The CDR3 is 16 residues long. The CDR3 nucleotides read TGTGCCAGCAGCGTACAGGGACCCTCAAACACCGGGGAGCTGTTTTTT. Amino acid sequence: CASSVQGPSNTGELFF. The full variable domain, rest sourced from reference TRBV7-9 and TRBJ2-2, is DTGVSQNPRHKITKRGQNVTFRCDPISEHNRLYWYRQTLGQGPEFLTYFQNEAQLEKSRLLSDRFSAERPKGSFSTLEIQRTEQGDSAMYLCASSVQGPSNTGELFFGEGSRLTVL.

This clonotype was observed many times. The V call is TRBV29-1, the J call TRBJ2-5; no reliable D call. Germline V lookup: CDR1 SQVTM, CDR2 ANQGSEA. Deletions cut 4 bases from V and 7 bases from J, with 10 bases between. This CDR3 has 11 residues. As DNA, the CDR3 is TGCAGCGTTGGACGGGCCGGGACCCAGTACTTC. Encoded protein: CSVGRAGTQYF.

This clonotype appeared many times. The chain is built from TRBV4-2 and TRBJ2-2, with 12 bases lining up with TRBD2. Germline assignment: CDR1 LGHNA and CDR2 YNFKEQ. V was clipped by 3 bases and J by 0 bases; unmatched bases: 11. There are 20 residues in the CDR3. CDR3 protein: CASSQSRTSGGPANTGELFF. In DNA form, the CDR3 reads TGTGCCAGCAGCCAGTCTCGAACTAGCGGGGGGCCAGCGAACACCGGGGAGCTGTTTTTT.

The table lists this clonotype with many counts. The V gene is TRBV5-1, the J gene TRBJ2-5, with D maybe TRBD2 (7 bases). V was pared by 4 bases and J by 4 bases, with 17 bases between. Germline CDR1 SGHRS, CDR2 YFSETQ. This CDR3 contains 15 residues. CDR3 DNA: TGCGCCAGCAGCCCCGAGGGGGGGGGCGGAGAGACCCAGTACTTC. Translated, it gives CASSPEGGGGETQYF.

This clonotype was picked up many times. One end of the junction does not line up with germline, which may come from a read error. The chain carries TRBV30 and TRBJ2-1; TRBD1 might be the D (6 bases). The CDR3 consists of 13 residues. Per the germline V gene, CDR1 is GTSNPN and CDR2 is SVGIG (reference sequence). This CDR3 reads CALTGNPYYEQFF. The DNA of the CDR3 is TGTGCCTTAACAGGGAATCCCTACTATGAGCAGTTCTTC.

In this sample, this clonotype turned up many times. The chain uses TRBV20-1 and TRBJ1-5; possible D gene TRBD1, 6 bases. The V and J ends lost 5 bases and 11 bases respectively, with 16 bases between them. From germline, CDR1 is DFQATT and CDR2 SNEGSKA (reference sequence). The CDR3 covers 12 residues. The CDR3 DNA is TGCAGTGCTCGGACAGCCGGAGGGTCCCAGCATTTT. Its translation is CSARTAGGSQHF.

V and J are TRBV9 and TRBJ2-3; TRBD1 agrees at 9 bases. This CDR3 spans 16 amino acids. From germline, CDR1 is SGDLS and CDR2 YYNGEE. The V gene end was trimmed by 0 bases and the J gene end by 0 bases; junction bases not matched to a gene: 2. The CDR3 bases are TGTGCCAGCAGCGTAGGGACAGGGGCTAGCACAGATACGCAGTATTTT. Translating it yields CASSVGTGASTDTQYF.

This clonotype has more than one count but fewer than ten. V usage is TRBV11-1 and J usage is TRBJ2-7; 8 bases are shared with TRBD2. The junction had 3 bases not matched to a gene; V was cut back by 5 bases and J by 3 bases. The CDR3 runs to 13 residues. Germline assignment: CDR1 SGHAT and CDR2 FQDESV (reference sequence). CDR3 amino acids: CASSTGGYYEQYF. The DNA for the CDR3 is TGTGCCAGCAGCACGGGGGGGTACTACGAGCAGTACTTC.

The chain uses TRBV7-2 and TRBJ2-1; no firm D call. Looked up from germline, CDR1 is SGHTA and CDR2 is FQGNSA. V was pared by 5 bases and J by 2 bases, with 13 bases between. The CDR3 runs 15 residues. Written as DNA, the CDR3 is TGTGCCAGCAGCCCCACAAGATTCACCTACAATGAGCAGTTCTTC. Residues: CASSPTRFTYNEQFF.

This clonotype was picked up many times. The gene calls are TRBV5-5 and TRBJ2-3, with a possible D match to TRBD1 (5 bases). Deletions cut 6 bases from V and 2 bases from J, with 13 bases between. CDR1 and CDR2 from the germline V gene are SGHKS and YYEKEE (reference sequence). The length of the CDR3 is 14 residues. The DNA of the CDR3 is TGTGCCAGCATCGAAGACAGTACCACAGATACGCAGTATTTT. Encoded protein: CASIEDSTTDTQYF.

Comment on this clonotype: A read error is possible here, since a much larger clone lies one base away. The chain uses TRBV5-5 and TRBJ1-5; possible D gene TRBD1, 5 bases. Per the germline V gene, CDR1 is SGHKS and CDR2 is YYEKEE (reference sequence). The CDR3 loop spans 15 amino acids. Trimming removed 0 bases at V and 4 bases at J, with 11 bases between. The CDR3 DNA reads as TGTGCCAGCAGCTTGGGACAGCGACTAAATCAGCCCCAGCATTTT. It yields the protein CASSLGQRLNQPQHF.

This clonotype has a count of ten or more. CDR3 protein: CASSLGGGAYEQYF. For the CDR3, the DNA is TGTGCCAGCAGCTTAGGTGGGGGGGCCTACGAGCAGTACTTC. This sequence joins TRBV7-2 and TRBJ2-7, with 7 bases matching TRBD2. The CDR3 totals 14 residues. Trimming took 1 base from V and 2 from J; bases not matched to a gene: 2. Germline V gene sequence: CDR1 SGHTA, CDR2 FQGNSA.

This clonotype was picked up many times. V gene TRBV3-1 combines with J gene TRBJ1-1; D uncertain. Germline CDR1 is LGHDT and CDR2 is YNNKEL (reference sequence). V was shortened by 3 bases and J by 6 bases, with 14 bases between the two germline ends. The CDR3 runs to 14 residues. CDR3 DNA: TGTGCCAGCAGCCAGAGGGATAGAGATGCTGAAGCTTTCTTT. This gives the protein CASSQRDRDAEAFF.

The gene calls are TRBV5-1 and TRBJ2-7; 7 nucleotides line up with TRBD1. The CDR3 runs to 15 residues. Trimming cost V 5 bases and J 0 bases; bases outside gene matches: 8. Germline V gene lookup returns CDR1 SGHRS and CDR2 YFSETQ. DNA of the CDR3: TGCGCCAGCAGTTCCGACAGGGAAGCCTCCTACGAGCAGTACTTC. Amino acids: CASSSDREASYEQYF.